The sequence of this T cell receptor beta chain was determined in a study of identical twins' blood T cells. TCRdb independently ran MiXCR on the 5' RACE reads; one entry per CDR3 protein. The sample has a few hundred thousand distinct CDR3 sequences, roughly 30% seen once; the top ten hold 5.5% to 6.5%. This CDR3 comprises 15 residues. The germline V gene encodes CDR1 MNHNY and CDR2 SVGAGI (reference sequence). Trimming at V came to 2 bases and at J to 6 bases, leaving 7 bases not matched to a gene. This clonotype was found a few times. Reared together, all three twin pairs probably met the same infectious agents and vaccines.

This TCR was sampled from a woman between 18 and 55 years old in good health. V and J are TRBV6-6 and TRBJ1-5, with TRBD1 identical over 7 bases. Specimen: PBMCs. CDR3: CASSYVQGEGQPQHF. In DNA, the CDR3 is TGTGCCAGCAGTTACGTCCAGGGGGAAGGTCAGCCCCAGCATTTT.